The source of this T cell receptor (beta chain) is a study of cytomegalovirus exposure and HLA in healthy donors. V lost 0 bases, J lost 0 bases, and 0 bases stayed unmatched. Per germline, CDR1 LGHNA and CDR2 YNFKEQ. This CDR3 contains 15 residues. Study-wide results and caveats: Despite most TCR sequences being rare, some public TCRs occurred in many donors. Later analysis showed TCR association rates varying by HLA locus, highest for DRB1 and lowest for HLA-C. The authors judged a highly shared variant cluster likely a sequencing artifact. The study designated roughly 150 TCR beta chains cytomegalovirus-associated.

On this clone itself: What it binds is not known.

In the PCR, 60 Vbeta and 13 Jbeta primers were used. The method was immunoSEQ multiplex PCR; TCRdb's version includes in-frame clones alone and lacks a portion of them. The table includes 150,000 to 200,000 clones, around three quarters detected once. The sample taken for sequencing was PBMCs. This receptor was identified in a woman aged 40 to 55 in good health and CMV-seronegative. The V gene is TRBV4-2, the J gene TRBJ2-3; 7 nucleotides agree with TRBD2. CDR3 bases: TGTGCCAGCAGCCAAGAGGGAGGGAGCACAGATACGCAGTATTTT. As protein: CASSQEGGSTDTQYF.